This T cell receptor (beta chain) was found in a study of beta chain features in type 1 diabetes. Isolated RNA was reverse transcribed in full, so expressed TCRB transcripts were sequenced. Assay used: immunoSEQ multiplex PCR; TCRdb lists only in-frame clones, some missing. The table has about 340,000 clones, about 13% seen once. Findings and limits, study-wide: Shorter TCRB CDR3s, moderately but significantly so, were found in Type 1 diabetes patients in all four CD4+ subsets.

The CDR3 spans 18 residues. The V gene's germline CDR1 is GTSNPN and CDR2 SVGIG (reference sequence). Trimming took 2 bases from V and 1 from J, leaving 21 bases between them. Details on this clone: Antigen unknown.

Every donor had blood drawn once into heparin, around 100 mL on average. Cell sorting via CD45RO/CCR7/CD25/CD127/CD95/CD27 was performed to obtain CD4+ naive, central memory, regulatory and stem cell-like memory cells. This clonotype originated in a woman aged 18-35 years with type 1 diabetes. The sample taken for sequencing was naive CD4+ T cells from blood. The chain uses TRBV30 and TRBJ1-5; a weak D match, TRBD1 (6 bases). The CDR3 here is CAWSPIQGKIRSNQPQHF. The CDR3 coding sequence is TGTGCCTGGAGTCCAATACAGGGCAAAATTAGGAGCAATCAGCCCCAGCATTTT.